The 16 T cell receptor beta chains below were found in one sample sequenced in a study of lymphopenia after photon versus proton radiotherapy. Libraries were prepared by immunoSEQ multiplex PCR; TCRdb keeps only in-frame clonotypes and omits some of them. The sample includes 50,000 or so clones, roughly nine tenths of them seen just once. Sequencing used peripheral blood, obtained from a patient treated with photon-based radiotherapy. Receptors were obtained from a middle-aged woman with cholangiocarcinoma.

This clone was counted between two and nine times. The gene calls are TRBV27 and TRBJ2-7, with D maybe TRBD1 (5 bases). V dropped 1 base and J dropped 2 bases, with 15 bases sitting between them. The CDR3 contains 16 residues. Per the germline V gene, CDR1 is MNHEY and CDR2 is SMNVEV (reference sequence). Here the CDR3 DNA reads TGTGCCAGCAGTTTATATCCCAGGGATCCGACCTACGAGCAGTACTTC. Translated, it gives CASSLYPRDPTYEQYF.

This rearrangement joins TRBV7-2 to TRBJ2-7; tentative D call: TRBD2 (5 bases). The CDR3 consists of 16 residues. Looked up from germline, CDR1 is SGHTA and CDR2 is FQGNSA. Trimming stripped 1 base from V and 0 bases from J, with 13 bases between. CDR3 residues: CASSLGWRASSYEQYF. CDR3 in DNA: TGTGCCAGCAGCTTAGGATGGCGGGCCAGCTCCTACGAGCAGTACTTC. Looking up the rest from reference TRBV7-2 and TRBJ2-7 gives the full variable domain: GAGVSQSPSNKVTEKGKDVELRCDPISGHTALYWYRQSLGQGLEFLIYFQGNSAPDKSGLPSDRFSAERTGGSVSTLTIQRTQQEDSAVYLCASSLGWRASSYEQYFGPGTRLTVT.

The V call is TRBV19, the J call TRBJ2-1; 9 bases agree with TRBD2. CDR3 length: 13 amino acids. The junction had 3 bases not matched to a gene; V was cut back by 5 bases and J by 7 bases. Germline values: CDR1 LNHDA, CDR2 SQIVND (reference sequence). In DNA form, the CDR3 reads TGTGCCAGTAGTCTTCTAGCGGGAAATGAGCAGTTCTTC. Its protein product is CASSLLAGNEQFF. Full variable domain (rest looked up from reference TRBV19 and TRBJ2-1): DGGITQSPKYLFRKEGQNVTLSCEQNLNHDAMYWYRQDPGQGLRLIYYSQIVNDFQKGDIAEGYSVSREKKESFPLTVTSAQKNPTAFYLCASSLLAGNEQFFGPGTRLTVL.

The gene calls are TRBV29-1 and TRBJ2-1; D is possibly TRBD1 (6 bases). Trimming removed 6 bases at V and 3 bases at J, with 12 bases between. This CDR3 is 13 amino acids long. Germline loops: CDR1 SQVTM, CDR2 ANQGSEA. The CDR3 nucleotides are TGCAGCGTACTTGGGGGCTACTACAATGAGCAGTTCTTC. This encodes CSVLGGYYNEQFF.

V gene TRBV15 combines with J gene TRBJ2-1, with TRBD2 matching 8 bases. The CDR3 is 14 amino acids. With V trimmed by 3 bases and J by 9 bases, 7 bases remained unmatched. Germline-derived CDR1 and CDR2 are LNHNV and YYDKDF (reference sequence). The CDR3 nucleotides read TGTGCCACCAGCAGTGCCGGGGGGGCGGTTGAGCAGTTCTTC. Translation gives CATSSAGGAVEQFF. Full variable domain (outside the CDR3, taken from reference TRBV15 and TRBJ2-1): DAMVIQNPRYQVTQFGKPVTLSCSQTLNHNVMYWYQQKSSQAPKLLFHYYDKDFNNEADTPDNFQSRRPNTSFCFLDIRSPGLGDTAMYLCATSSAGGAVEQFFGPGTRLTVL.

The rearrangement joins TRBV4-3 to TRBJ1-3; perhaps TRBD1 as D (6 bases). Germline V lookup: CDR1 LGHNA, CDR2 YSLEER. The CDR3 extends over 15 amino acids. Trimming shortened V by 4 bases and J by 0 bases, and 10 bases separated the two germline ends. CDR3 DNA sequence: TGCGCCAGCAGCCCGGACAGCAGCTCTGGAAACACCATATATTTT. The encoded protein is CASSPDSSSGNTIYF.

The rearrangement joins TRBV30 to TRBJ1-2; no clear D gene. The CDR3 covers 13 residues. Germline CDR1 GTSNPN, CDR2 SVGIG (reference sequence). Trimming removed 5 bases from V and 7 bases from J, with 17 bases in between. CDR3 in DNA: TGTGCCTGGGCCCCCGGATGGGGAGGTGGCTACACCTTC. Amino acid sequence: CAWAPGWGGGYTF.

The gene calls are TRBV7-6 and TRBJ1-2; a possible D gene is TRBD1 (6 bases). This CDR3 comprises 16 residues. The germline gives CDR1 SGHVS, CDR2 FNYEAQ. V lost 2 bases, J lost 3 bases, and 16 bases lay in between. CDR3 bases: TGTGCCAGCAGCTTAACAGCCGGAGGGGGGGACTATGGCTACACCTTC. Translation: CASSLTAGGGDYGYTF. The complete variable domain, with remaining parts taken from reference TRBV7-6 and TRBJ1-2, reads GAGVSQSPRYKVTKRGQDVALRCDPISGHVSLYWYRQALGQGPEFLTYFNYEAQQDKSGLPNDRFSAERPEGSISTLTIQRTEQRDSAMYRCASSLTAGGGDYGYTFGSGTRLTVV.

The chain's CDR3 is CASSLAGGNNEKLFF. DNA of the CDR3: TGTGCCAGCAGCTTAGCGGGCGGAAATAATGAAAAACTGTTTTTT. The chain combines TRBV7-2 with TRBJ1-4; D not resolved. Germline lookup yields CDR1 SGHTA and CDR2 FQGNSA. V was pared by 0 bases and J by 4 bases, with 9 bases between. The CDR3 is made up of 15 amino acids.

V usage is TRBV30 and J usage is TRBJ1-2, with 8 bases aligning to TRBD1. The length of the CDR3 is 14 residues. Germline CDR1 is GTSNPN and CDR2 is SVGIG (reference sequence). Trimming removed 0 bases from V and 3 bases from J; junction bases left unmatched: 3. As DNA, the CDR3 is TGTGCCTGGAGTGTATACAGGGGGGACTATGGCTACACCTTC. As protein: CAWSVYRGDYGYTF. Looking up the rest from reference TRBV30 and TRBJ1-2 gives the full variable domain: SQTIHQWPATLVQPVGSPLSLECTVEGTSNPNLYWYRQAAGRGLQLLFYSVGIGQISSEVPQNLSASRPQDRQFILSSKKLLLSDSGFYLCAWSVYRGDYGYTFGSGTRLTVV.

Sample share makes this clone medium-sized (0.01 to 0.1%). J is TRBJ2-7 and V is TRBV5-6; no firm D call. The CDR3 loop spans 17 amino acids. Germline V gene sequence: CDR1 SGHDT, CDR2 YYEEEE. Trimming removed 4 bases at V and 0 bases at J, with 20 bases between. CDR3 DNA: TGTGCCAGCAGCGAATCCTGGACGGGCAAGAGCTCCTACGAGCAGTACTTC. Translating it yields CASSESWTGKSSYEQYF.

The chain has TRBV13 and TRBJ1-5, with D uncertain. The CDR3 totals 15 residues. Germline CDR1 reads PRHDT; CDR2 reads FYEKMQ (reference sequence). V lost 0 bases and J 3 bases, leaving 9 bases between the germline ends. CDR3 DNA: TGTGCCAGCAGCTTAGGACGGACCGTCAATCAGCCCCAGCATTTT. Translating it yields CASSLGRTVNQPQHF.

This clone has only one observation. The chain recombines TRBV6-5 with TRBJ1-2; 7 bases match TRBD1. Per the germline V gene, CDR1 is MNHEY and CDR2 is SVGAGI. The V and J ends lost 6 bases and 8 bases, in that order; junction bases with no gene match: 9. The CDR3 has 13 amino acids. CDR3 region: CASRSQTGSGYTF. The DNA for the CDR3 is TGTGCCAGCAGAAGTCAGACAGGGTCGGGCTACACCTTC.

This sequence joins TRBV2 and TRBJ2-7, with 8 bases identical to TRBD1. From germline, CDR1 is SNHLY and CDR2 FYNNEI. V was clipped by 3 bases and J by 3 bases; unmatched bases: 7. The CDR3 runs 15 residues. CDR3 bases: TGTGCCAGCAGTGACATTGGACAGGGAAACTACGAGCAGTACTTC. Its translation is CASSDIGQGNYEQYF.

The chain joins TRBV7-6 to TRBJ2-3; perhaps TRBD2 as D (5 bases). V lost 3 bases, J lost 4 bases, and 11 bases lay in between. The CDR3 extends over 14 amino acids. CDR1 is SGHVS and CDR2 is FNYEAQ in the germline V gene. The CDR3 DNA is TGTGCCAGCAGCTTCCTCCTCGGGGCAGATACGCAGTATTTT. It is translated as CASSFLLGADTQYF.

The V and J genes are TRBV18 and TRBJ1-1, with TRBD1 matching over 8 bases. The ends lost 6 bases at V and 1 base at J; junction bases unmatched: 10. Germline CDR1 reads KGHSH; CDR2 reads LQKENI. The CDR3 extends over 16 amino acids. For the CDR3, the DNA is TGTGCCAGCTCCGACAAGTCAGGGGGCGCGAACACTGAAGCTTTCTTT. Translating gives CASSDKSGGANTEAFF.